There are a few counts of the clone carrying this T cell receptor (beta chain). Antigen unknown. The data belong to a study of identical twins. Findings and limits, study-wide: Cord blood's abundant beta clonotypes had fewer insertions, unlike memory repertoires.

TCRdb re-derived calls from the 5' RACE reads in MiXCR, one entry per CDR3 protein. The sample lists hundreds of thousands of distinct CDR3 sequences, 8.6% seen once, with more than 0.75% in the top ten. The same sample was also studied in work on yellow fever vaccine responses in identical twins. According to that study: Twins' T cell vaccine responses reportedly looked partly convergent, partly personalized.

Sequencing was done on a sample of PBMCs. The clonotype originates from a woman between 18 and 29 years old in good health.

CDR3 nucleotides: TGCAGTGCTAGAGGACCTGGCACAGATACGCAGTATTTT. Residues: CSARGPGTDTQYF. V usage is TRBV20-1 and J usage is TRBJ2-3, with no clear D. Germline CDR1 DFQATT, CDR2 SNEGSKA (reference sequence). This CDR3 spans 13 amino acids. V lost 1 base to trimming and J lost 1 base, with 6 bases between them.